Sequencing of this TCR beta chain was carried out in a study of blood T cell repertoires in COVID-19. Assay: immunoSEQ multiplex PCR; the TCRdb copy retains only in-frame clones and omits some. The sample gives around 230,000 clones, about 87% of which show up once; roughly 2.3% is in the top ten. The germline V gene encodes CDR1 SEHNR and CDR2 FQNEAQ (reference sequence). CDR3 length equals 15 residues. Unmatched junction bases numbered 7, after V lost 5 bases and J lost 2 bases. This chain joins TRBV7-9 and TRBJ1-2, with 8 bases matching TRBD1. This clonotype was sampled from a woman in her thirties or forties with acute COVID-19. Sequencing was carried out using PBMCs or T cells enriched from blood (not recorded which). The chain's CDR3 is CASSIGQGLNYGYTF. The CDR3 coding sequence is TGTGCCAGCAGCATAGGACAGGGTCTCAACTATGGCTACACCTTC. The full variable domain, its missing parts supplied by reference TRBV7-9 and TRBJ1-2, is DTGVSQNPRHKITKRGQNVTFRCDPISEHNRLYWYRQTLGQGPEFLTYFQNEAQLEKSRLLSDRFSAERPKGSFSTLEIQRTEQGDSAMYLCASSIGQGLNYGYTFGSGTRLTVV.